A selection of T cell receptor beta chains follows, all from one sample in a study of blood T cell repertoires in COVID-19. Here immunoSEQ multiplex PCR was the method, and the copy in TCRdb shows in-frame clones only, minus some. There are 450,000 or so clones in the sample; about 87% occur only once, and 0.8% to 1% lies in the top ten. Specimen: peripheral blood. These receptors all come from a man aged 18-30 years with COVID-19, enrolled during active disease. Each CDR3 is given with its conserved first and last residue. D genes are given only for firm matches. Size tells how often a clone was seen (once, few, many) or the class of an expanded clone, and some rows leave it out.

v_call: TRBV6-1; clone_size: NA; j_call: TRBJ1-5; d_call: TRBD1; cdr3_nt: TGTGCCAGCAGTGAAGAACAGGGGTACAATCAGCCCCAGCATTTT; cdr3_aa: CASSEEQGYNQPQHF
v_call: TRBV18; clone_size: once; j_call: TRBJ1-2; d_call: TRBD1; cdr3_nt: TGTGCCAGCTCACCCCAGGGGGCTAACTATGGCTACACCTTC; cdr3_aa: CASSPQGANYGYTF
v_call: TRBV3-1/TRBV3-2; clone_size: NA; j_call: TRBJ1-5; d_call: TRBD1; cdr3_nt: TGTGCCAGCAGCCGGGGACAGGGGGCAGGTCAGCCCCAGCATTTT; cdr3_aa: CASSRGQGAGQPQHF
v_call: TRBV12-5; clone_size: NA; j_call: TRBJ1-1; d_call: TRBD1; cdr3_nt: TGTGCTAGTGGTTTGACCCGACAGGGGATCTTT; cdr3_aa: CASGLTRQGIF
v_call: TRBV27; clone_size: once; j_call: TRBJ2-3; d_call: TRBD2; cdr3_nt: TGTGCCAGCAGTTTATTTATAGCGGGGGAGGGCACAGATACGCAGTATTTT; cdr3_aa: CASSLFIAGEGTDTQYF
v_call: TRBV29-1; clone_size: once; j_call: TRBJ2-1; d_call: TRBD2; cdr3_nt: TGCAGCGTTGAACTAGCGGGAGTCGGAGAGCAGTTCTTC; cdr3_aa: CSVELAGVGEQFF
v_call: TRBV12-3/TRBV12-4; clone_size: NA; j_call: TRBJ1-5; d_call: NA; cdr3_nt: TGTGCCAGCAGTTGGCGGGTAGATCAGCCCCAGCATTTT; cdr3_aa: CASSWRVDQPQHF
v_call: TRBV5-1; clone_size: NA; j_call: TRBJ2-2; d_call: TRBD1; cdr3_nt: TGCGCCAGCAGCCCTGGCAGGGGGCATTTCGGGGAGCTGTTTTTT; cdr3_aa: CASSPGRGHFGELFF
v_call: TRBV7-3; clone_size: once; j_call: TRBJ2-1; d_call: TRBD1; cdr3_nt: TGTGCCAGCAGCGTAGACAGGGGAGCTTACAATGAGCAGTTCTTC; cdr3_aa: CASSVDRGAYNEQFF
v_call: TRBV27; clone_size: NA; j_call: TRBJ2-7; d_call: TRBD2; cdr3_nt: TGTGCCAGCAGTCCGCGGGGGATCTACGAGCAGTACTTC; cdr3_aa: CASSPRGIYEQYF
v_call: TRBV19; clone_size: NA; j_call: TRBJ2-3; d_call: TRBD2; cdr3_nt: TGTGCCAGTACTATCGGGAGGGGAACAGATACGCAGTATTTT; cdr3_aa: CASTIGRGTDTQYF
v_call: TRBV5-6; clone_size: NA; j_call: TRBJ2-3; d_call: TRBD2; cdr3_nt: TGTGCCAGCACCTGGGGACTAACCCTCACAGATACGCAGTATTTT; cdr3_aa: CASTWGLTLTDTQYF
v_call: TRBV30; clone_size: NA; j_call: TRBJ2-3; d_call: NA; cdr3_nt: TGTGCCTGGACCCTAAGCACAGATACGCAGTATTTT; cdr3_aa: CAWTLSTDTQYF
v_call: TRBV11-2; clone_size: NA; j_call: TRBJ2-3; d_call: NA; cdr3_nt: TGTGCCAGCAGCTTAGATCCTATCTTTTCGCAGTATTTT; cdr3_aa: CASSLDPIFSQYF
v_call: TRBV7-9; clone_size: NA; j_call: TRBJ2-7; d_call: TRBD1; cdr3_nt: TGTGCCAGCAGCTTAGGGACAGGGGCCTACGAGCAGTACTTC; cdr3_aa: CASSLGTGAYEQYF
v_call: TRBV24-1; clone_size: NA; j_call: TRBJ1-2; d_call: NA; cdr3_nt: TGTGCCACCAGTGATGGCCGGGGGAGCTACACCTTC; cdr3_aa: CATSDGRGSYTF
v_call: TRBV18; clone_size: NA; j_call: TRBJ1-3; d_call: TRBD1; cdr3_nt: TGTGCCAGCTCACTTACCGGGAACAGGGGGCCAGGAAACACCATATATTTT; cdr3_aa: CASSLTGNRGPGNTIYF
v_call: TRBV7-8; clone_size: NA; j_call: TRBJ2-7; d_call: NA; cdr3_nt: TGTGCCAGCAGCCTCTACGCCAGGGGAATAGTATCCTACGAGCAGTACTTC; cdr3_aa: CASSLYARGIVSYEQYF
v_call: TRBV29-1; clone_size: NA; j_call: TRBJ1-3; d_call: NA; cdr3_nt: TGCAGCGTCGTCGTTCAGGGCCCCTCTGGAAACACCATATATTTT; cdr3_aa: CSVVVQGPSGNTIYF
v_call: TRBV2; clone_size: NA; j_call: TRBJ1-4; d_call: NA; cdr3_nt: TGTGCCAGCAGTGAGGGCCCTAATGAAAAACTGTTTTTT; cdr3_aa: CASSEGPNEKLFF
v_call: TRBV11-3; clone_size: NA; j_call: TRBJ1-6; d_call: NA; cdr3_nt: TGTGCCAGCAGCGGGGGGGCGGAAGACTTCCTCCACTTT; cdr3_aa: CASSGGAEDFLHF
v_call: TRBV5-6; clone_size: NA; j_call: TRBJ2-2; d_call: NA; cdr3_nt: TGTGCCAGCAGCTTGGCCCTAGGCACCGGGGAGCTGTTTTTT; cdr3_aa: CASSLALGTGELFF
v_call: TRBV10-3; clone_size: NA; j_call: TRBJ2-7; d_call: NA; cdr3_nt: TGTGCCATCAGTGAGGTCGGCGGATTAGAATACGAGCAGTACTTC; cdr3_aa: CAISEVGGLEYEQYF
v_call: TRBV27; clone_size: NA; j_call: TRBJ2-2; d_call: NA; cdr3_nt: TGTGCCAGCAAGGACATCACCGGGGAGCTGTTTTTT; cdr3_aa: CASKDITGELFF